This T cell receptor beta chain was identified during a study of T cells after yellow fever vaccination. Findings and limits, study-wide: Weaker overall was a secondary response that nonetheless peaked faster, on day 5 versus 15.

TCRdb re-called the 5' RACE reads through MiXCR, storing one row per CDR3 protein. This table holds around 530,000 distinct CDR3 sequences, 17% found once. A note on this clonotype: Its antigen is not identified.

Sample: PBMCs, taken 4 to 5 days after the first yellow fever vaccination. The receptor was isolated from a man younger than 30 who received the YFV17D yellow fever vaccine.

DNA of the CDR3: TGCGCCAGCAGCCTTGCCCCCCGGGACAGGGGGTTAAATGAGCAGTTCTTC. Encoded protein: CASSLAPRDRGLNEQFF. This chain connects TRBV4-1 to TRBJ2-1, with 11 bases aligning to TRBD1. V shed 4 bases and J 7 bases; nucleotides not matched to a gene: 12. Germline values: CDR1 MGHRA, CDR2 YSYEKL. The CDR3 contains 17 residues.